This T cell receptor (beta chain) was recovered during a study of T-cell memory formation after mild COVID-19. Across the whole study: For the most part, TCR clusters were specific to one donor. Study-level results: Later expanders leaned CD4+, whereas clones that contracted between day 15 and 85 were balanced CD4/CD8.

TCRdb re-called the 5' RACE reads through MiXCR, storing one row per CDR3 protein. The table includes 250,000 to 350,000 distinct CDR3 sequences, about a sixth detected once. This clonotype was detected a few times. Antigen specificity is unknown. The CDR3 loop spans 15 amino acids. V dropped 5 bases and J dropped 0 bases, with 11 bases sitting between them. This sequence originates from a man younger than 35 who had mild COVID-19 (a few samples of this study predate the infection). Cell type and time point are not known. The sequenced material came from PBMCs or a T cell subset sorted from them (not recorded which). This chain uses TRBV12-3 or TRBV12-4 with TRBJ1-3; weak D call: TRBD1 (5 bases). The CDR3 spells CASSRQPSSGNTIYF. The CDR3 coding sequence is TGTGCCAGCAGTAGACAGCCGAGCTCTGGAAACACCATATATTTT.